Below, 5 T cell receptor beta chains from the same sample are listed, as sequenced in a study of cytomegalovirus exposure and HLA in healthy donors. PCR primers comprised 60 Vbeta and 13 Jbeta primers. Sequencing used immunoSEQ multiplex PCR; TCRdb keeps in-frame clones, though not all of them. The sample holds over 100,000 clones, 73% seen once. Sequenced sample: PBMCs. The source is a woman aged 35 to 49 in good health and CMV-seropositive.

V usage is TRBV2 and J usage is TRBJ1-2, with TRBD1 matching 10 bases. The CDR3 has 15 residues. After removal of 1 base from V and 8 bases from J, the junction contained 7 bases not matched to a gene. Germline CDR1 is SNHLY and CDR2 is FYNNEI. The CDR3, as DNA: TGTGCCAGCAGTGAAGGGGGACAGGGGAATTCCGGCTACACCTTC. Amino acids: CASSEGGQGNSGYTF.

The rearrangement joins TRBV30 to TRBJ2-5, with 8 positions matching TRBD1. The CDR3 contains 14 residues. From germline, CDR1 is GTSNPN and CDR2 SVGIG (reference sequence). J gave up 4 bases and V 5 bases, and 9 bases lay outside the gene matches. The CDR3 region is CAWGTQGARETQYF. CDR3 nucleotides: TGTGCCTGGGGGACCCAGGGGGCGAGAGAGACCCAGTACTTC.

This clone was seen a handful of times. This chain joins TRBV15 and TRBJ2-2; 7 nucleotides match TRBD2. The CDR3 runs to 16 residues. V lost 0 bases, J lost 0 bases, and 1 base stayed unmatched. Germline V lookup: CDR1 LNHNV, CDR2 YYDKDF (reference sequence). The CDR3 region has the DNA TGTGCCACCAGCAGAGATCGGGGGGCGAACACCGGGGAGCTGTTTTTT. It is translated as CATSRDRGANTGELFF.

CDR3 region: CASSKSSTANTEAFF. The DNA for the CDR3 is TGTGCCAGCAGCAAATCCTCGACTGCTAACACTGAAGCTTTCTTT. The gene calls are TRBV28 and TRBJ1-1; D uncertain. The V gene lost 6 bases and the J gene lost 2 bases, with 16 bases spanning the gap. The germline CDR1 and CDR2 sequences are MDHEN and SYDVKM. The CDR3 spans 15 residues.

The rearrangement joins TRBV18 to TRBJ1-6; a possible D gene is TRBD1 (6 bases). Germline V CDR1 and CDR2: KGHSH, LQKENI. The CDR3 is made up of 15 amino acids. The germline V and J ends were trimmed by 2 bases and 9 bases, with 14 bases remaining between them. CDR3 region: CASSPGGTGTSPLHF. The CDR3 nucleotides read TGTGCCAGCTCACCAGGGGGTACAGGGACTTCACCCCTCCACTTT. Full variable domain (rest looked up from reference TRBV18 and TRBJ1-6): NAGVMQNPRHLVRRRGQEARLRCSPMKGHSHVYWYRQLPEEGLKFMVYLQKENIIDESGMPKERFSAEFPKEGPSILRIQQVVRGDSAAYFCASSPGGTGTSPLHFGNGTRLTVT.